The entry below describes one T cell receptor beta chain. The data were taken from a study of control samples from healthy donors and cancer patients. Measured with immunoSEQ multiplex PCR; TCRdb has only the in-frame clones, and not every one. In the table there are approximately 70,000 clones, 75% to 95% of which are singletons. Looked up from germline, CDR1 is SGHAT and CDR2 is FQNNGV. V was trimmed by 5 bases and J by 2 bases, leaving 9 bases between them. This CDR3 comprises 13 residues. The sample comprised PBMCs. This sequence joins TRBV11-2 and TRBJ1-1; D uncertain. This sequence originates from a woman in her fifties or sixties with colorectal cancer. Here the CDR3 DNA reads TGTGCCAGCAGCCCGGGGATTAACACTGAAGCTTTCTTT. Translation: CASSPGINTEAFF.